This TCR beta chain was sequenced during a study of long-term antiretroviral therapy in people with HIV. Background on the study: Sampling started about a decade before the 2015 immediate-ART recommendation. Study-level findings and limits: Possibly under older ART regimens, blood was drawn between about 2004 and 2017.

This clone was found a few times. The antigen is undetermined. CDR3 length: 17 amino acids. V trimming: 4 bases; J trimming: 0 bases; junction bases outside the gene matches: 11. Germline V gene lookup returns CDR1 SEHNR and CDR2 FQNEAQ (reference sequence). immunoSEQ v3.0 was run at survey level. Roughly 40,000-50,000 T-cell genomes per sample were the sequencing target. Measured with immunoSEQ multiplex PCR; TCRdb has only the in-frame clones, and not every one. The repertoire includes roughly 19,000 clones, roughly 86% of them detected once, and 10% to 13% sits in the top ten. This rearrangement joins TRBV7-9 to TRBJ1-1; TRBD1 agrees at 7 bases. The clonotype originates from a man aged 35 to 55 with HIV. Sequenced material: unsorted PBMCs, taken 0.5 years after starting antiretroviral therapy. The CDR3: CASSSRRQGGMNTEAFF. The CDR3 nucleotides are TGTGCCAGCAGCTCGAGACGACAGGGAGGAATGAACACTGAAGCTTTCTTT.